This T cell receptor (beta chain) appears in the sequencing data of a study of Graves' ophthalmopathy and Graves' hyperthyroidism. Study results and limitations: Discriminating ophthalmopathy from stable hyperthyroidism, a 13-signature model attained a sensitivity of 87.88% and a specificity of approximately 77%. Detected in blood as well were most expanded thyroid clonotypes with frequency above 0.001.

Pregnant or lactating patients and those with other autoimmune diseases or uncontrolled infections were excluded. Diagnosis relied on clinical symptoms, serum thyroxine, TRAb, thyroid ultrasound and orbital computed tomography. This clonotype appeared many times. The antigen is not known. From germline, CDR1 is MNHEY and CDR2 SVGEGT. The CDR3 is made up of 13 amino acids. V was cut by 6 bases and J by 0 bases, with 8 bases left in between. From RNA, the CDR3 regions of TCR beta chains were amplified and sequenced. HTBI-primed first-round RT-PCR preceded second-round multiplex PCR. TCRdb independently ran MiXCR on the multiplex PCR reads; one entry per CDR3 protein. This sample yields more than 550,000 distinct CDR3 sequences, of which about 40% are seen a single time; over 2.5% belongs to the top ten.

The chain joins TRBV6-2 or TRBV6-3 to TRBJ1-1, with unresolved D. The sequenced material came from peripheral blood. The TCR was taken from an adult man with Graves' ophthalmopathy. The CDR3 DNA reads as TGTGCCAGCAGATCTGACATGAACACTGAAGCTTTCTTT. Translating gives CASRSDMNTEAFF.